What follows is one T cell receptor beta chain and its context. The antigen is undetermined. The data derive from a study of cytomegalovirus exposure and HLA in healthy donors. Study-level points and caveats: A later analysis, which compared TCR beta chains of equal frequency, found the HLA-associated ones more clonally expanded.

This CDR3 spans 13 amino acids. Trimming removed 4 bases at V and 7 bases at J, with 10 bases between. Germline V gives CDR1 KGHSH, CDR2 LQKENI. The PCR used 60 Vbeta and 13 Jbeta primers. Here immunoSEQ multiplex PCR was the method, and the copy in TCRdb shows in-frame clones only, minus some. This sample carries approximately 240,000 clones, 77% of them seen once, and the ten largest clones take 2.5% to 3%. The rearrangement links TRBV18 to TRBJ2-2; D gene uncertain. Sequencing was performed on PBMCs. This receptor was identified in a woman in her sixties in good health and CMV-seropositive. The CDR3 DNA reads TGTGCCAGCTCACTAGCTTATGACGGGGAGCTGTTTTTT. Translation gives CASSLAYDGELFF.